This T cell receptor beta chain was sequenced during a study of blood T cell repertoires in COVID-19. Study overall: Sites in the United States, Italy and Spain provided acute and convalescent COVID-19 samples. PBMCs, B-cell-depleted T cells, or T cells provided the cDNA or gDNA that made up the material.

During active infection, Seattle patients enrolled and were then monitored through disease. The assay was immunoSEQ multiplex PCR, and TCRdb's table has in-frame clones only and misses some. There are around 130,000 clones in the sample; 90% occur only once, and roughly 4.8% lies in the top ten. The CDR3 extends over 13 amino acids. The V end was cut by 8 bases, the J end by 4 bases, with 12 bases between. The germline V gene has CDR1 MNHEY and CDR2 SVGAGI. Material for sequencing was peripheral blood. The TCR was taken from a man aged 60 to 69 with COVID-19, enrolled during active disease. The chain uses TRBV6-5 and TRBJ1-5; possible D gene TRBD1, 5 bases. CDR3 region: CASGMGGNQPQHF. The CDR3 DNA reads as TGTGCCAGCGGTATGGGGGGAAATCAGCCCCAGCATTTT.